These T cell receptor beta chains were read from a single sample in a study of T cell responses to AZD1222 COVID-19 vaccine. The repertoire was sequenced with immunoSEQ multiplex PCR; TCRdb's copy has only in-frame clones and lacks some. The table lists 170,000 or so clones, just under 95% of them singletons, with about 1% in the top ten. Sequencing was performed on peripheral blood, taken 28 days after the second dose of the MenACWY control vaccine. Receptors originate from an adult who received the MenACWY meningococcal vaccine as a control. Both conserved end residues are part of each CDR3. The D gene is left open where the match is weak. Size values are once, few and many counts, or a class for expanded clones, and some rows have none.

DNA | CDR3 | V | D | J | size
TGTGCCAGCAGCGTAGAAACAGGGCAGGGCTACACCTTC | CASSVETGQGYTF | TRBV7-9 | . | TRBJ1-2 | .
TGTGCCAGCAGCTGGGCGGAGACCGCTGAAGCTTTCTTT | CASSWAETAEAFF | TRBV5-8 | . | TRBJ1-1 | .
TGTGCCAGCAGCACAGCTAACTATGGCTACACCTTC | CASSTANYGYTF | TRBV7-9 | . | TRBJ1-2 | .
TGTGCCAGCAGCTTAGATCGCCCACACGGAGCCTGGTATGGCTACACCTTC | CASSLDRPHGAWYGYTF | TRBV11-3 | . | TRBJ1-2 | .
TGTGCCAGCAGCTTAGTACAGGATGAAAAACTGTTTTTT | CASSLVQDEKLFF | TRBV11-2 | . | TRBJ1-4 | .
TGTGCCACCTCCGAGAGGGTCAACTATGGCTACACCTTC | CATSERVNYGYTF | TRBV24-1 | . | TRBJ1-2 | .
TGTGCCAGCAGCCTAAGGGAGGCTAACTATGGCTACACCTTC | CASSLREANYGYTF | TRBV6-4 | . | TRBJ1-2 | once
TGTGCCAGCAGCCCCCAGAGCGGGGGGTACGATGAGCAGTTCTTC | CASSPQSGGYDEQFF | TRBV11-2 | TRBD2 | TRBJ2-1 | .
TGTGCCAGCAGTTCAACATCGAACACTGAAGCTTTCTTT | CASSSTSNTEAFF | TRBV9 | . | TRBJ1-1 | .
TGTGCCAGCAGTTTCTTGGTGGGGACTGAAGCTTTCTTT | CASSFLVGTEAFF | TRBV28 | . | TRBJ1-1 | .
TGTGCCAGCTCACTATACACCCCAGGCCGGGGGGAAAAACTGTTTTTT | CASSLYTPGRGEKLFF | TRBV18 | . | TRBJ1-4 | .
TGTGCCAGCAGCTTACGATATCGGACTAGCGGTGCAGATACGCAGTATTTT | CASSLRYRTSGADTQYF | TRBV5-6 | TRBD2 | TRBJ2-3 | .
TGTGCCTGGAGTGTATGGTTGCCAGGGGGCGAATTTGTCTACAATGAGCAGTTCTTC | CAWSVWLPGGEFVYNEQFF | TRBV30 | TRBD1 | TRBJ2-1 | .
TGTGCCAGCAGCTTGTGGGCCGGGACAACCGTCTACGAGCAGTACTTC | CASSLWAGTTVYEQYF | TRBV5-4 | . | TRBJ2-7 | .
TGTGCCAGTAGTATAGGGTGGGCCGCGAACACCGGGGAGCTGTTTTTT | CASSIGWAANTGELFF | TRBV19 | . | TRBJ2-2 | .
TGTGCCAGCAGCCAAGATAATTCACCCCTCCACTTT | CASSQDNSPLHF | TRBV3-1/TRBV3-2 | . | TRBJ1-6 | once
TGTGCCAGCAGGGGACCTGGCACTGAAGCTTTCTTT | CASRGPGTEAFF | TRBV6-6 | . | TRBJ1-1 | .
TGCAGCGTTGATCCCGAGATAGGTGAGCAGTTCTTC | CSVDPEIGEQFF | TRBV29-1 | . | TRBJ2-1 | .
TGTGCCAGCGCTAGGAATGGACACACCATATATTTT | CASARNGHTIYF | TRBV6-5 | . | TRBJ1-3 | .
TGCGCCAGCAGCCAAATGGGGACAACCACGCCGAACACTGAAGCTTTCTTT | CASSQMGTTTPNTEAFF | TRBV4-1 | . | TRBJ1-1 | .
TGCAGCGTTGGAAGGGGCGCGACAGATACGCAGTATTTT | CSVGRGATDTQYF | TRBV29-1 | . | TRBJ2-3 | .
TGTGCCAGCAGCCAAGAGCGGGCACAGAAGGGATATGGCTACACCTTC | CASSQERAQKGYGYTF | TRBV4-2 | . | TRBJ1-2 | .
TGTGCCAGCAGCCCAGGACTAGCGTGGGAGACCCAGTACTTC | CASSPGLAWETQYF | TRBV3-1/TRBV3-2 | TRBD2 | TRBJ2-5 | .
TGCGCCAGCAGCCAAGCTGGAGGGTTCCCGGGCACTGAAGCTTTCTTT | CASSQAGGFPGTEAFF | TRBV4-3 | . | TRBJ1-1 | .
TGTGCCAGCAGTTTAGAACAGGCCTATGGCTACACCTTC | CASSLEQAYGYTF | TRBV3-1/TRBV3-2 | . | TRBJ1-2 | .
TGTGCCAGCAGCAGGGCCTCCAATGAAAAACTGTTTTTT | CASSRASNEKLFF | TRBV7-8 | . | TRBJ1-4 | .